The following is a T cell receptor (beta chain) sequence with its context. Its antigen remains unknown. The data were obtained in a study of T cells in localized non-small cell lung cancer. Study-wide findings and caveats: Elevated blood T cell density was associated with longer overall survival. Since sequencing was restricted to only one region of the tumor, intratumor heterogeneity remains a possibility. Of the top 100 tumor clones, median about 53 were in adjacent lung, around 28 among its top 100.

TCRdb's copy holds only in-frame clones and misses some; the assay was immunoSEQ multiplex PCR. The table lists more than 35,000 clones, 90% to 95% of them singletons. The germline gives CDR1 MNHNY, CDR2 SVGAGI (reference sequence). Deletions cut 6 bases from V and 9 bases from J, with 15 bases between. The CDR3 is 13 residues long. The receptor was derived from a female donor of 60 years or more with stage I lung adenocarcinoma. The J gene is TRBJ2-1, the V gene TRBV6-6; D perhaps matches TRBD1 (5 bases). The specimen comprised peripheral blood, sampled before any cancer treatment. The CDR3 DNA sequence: TGTGCCAGCAGCTGGGGCGGTTCGGGTGAGCAGTTCTTC. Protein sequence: CASSWGGSGEQFF.